This TCR beta chain appears in the sequencing data of a study of cytomegalovirus exposure and HLA in healthy donors. Comments on this clone: Its antigen is not identified.

General study findings and limits: Across donors, most TCRs were seen rarely, yet some public ones were widespread. In a later analysis, first-cohort TCR clusters were found to tend to co-occur in the approximately 120 validation repertoires. The authors enumerated 180 or so TCR beta chains as linked to cytomegalovirus. Testing in vitro showed a few CMV-associated chains specific for CMV antigens.

The method was immunoSEQ multiplex PCR; TCRdb's version includes in-frame clones alone and lacks a portion of them. The sample shows 200,000 to 250,000 clones, 87% of them seen only once. CDR3 length equals 15 residues. V shed 4 bases and J shed 2 bases, with 12 bases lying between them. Germline V CDR1 and CDR2: SGHNT, YENEEA. Sequenced sample: PBMCs. This chain joins TRBV11-3 and TRBJ2-1; D is perhaps TRBD2 (5 bases). This clonotype originated in a man between 18 and 35 years old in good health and CMV-seropositive. As DNA, the CDR3 is TGTGCCAGCAGCTCGACTAACCTAGCCTACAATGAGCAGTTCTTC. Translated, it gives CASSSTNLAYNEQFF.